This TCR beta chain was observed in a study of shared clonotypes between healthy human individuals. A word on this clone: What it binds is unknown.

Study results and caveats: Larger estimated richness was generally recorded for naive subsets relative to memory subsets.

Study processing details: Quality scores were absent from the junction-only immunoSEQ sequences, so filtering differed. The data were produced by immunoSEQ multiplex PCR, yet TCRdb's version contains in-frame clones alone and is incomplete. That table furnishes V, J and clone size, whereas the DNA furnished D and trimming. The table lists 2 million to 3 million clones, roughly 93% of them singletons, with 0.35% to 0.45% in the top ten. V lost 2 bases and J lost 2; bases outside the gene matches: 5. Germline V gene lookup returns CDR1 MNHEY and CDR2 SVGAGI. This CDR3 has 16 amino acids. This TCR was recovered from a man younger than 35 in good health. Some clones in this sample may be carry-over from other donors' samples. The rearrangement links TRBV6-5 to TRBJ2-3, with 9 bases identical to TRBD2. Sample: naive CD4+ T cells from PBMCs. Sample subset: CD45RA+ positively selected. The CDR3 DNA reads TGTGCCAGCAGTTACCGGACTAGCGAGGACACAGATACGCAGTATTTT. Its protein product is CASSYRTSEDTDTQYF.